One and the same sample provided the 4 T cell receptor beta chains below, sequenced in a study of blood T cells in healthy people across ages. A second about 7 to 12 cycle PCR used barcoded and J-beta primers. TCRdb reanalysed the 5' RACE reads using MiXCR and keeps one entry per CDR3 protein. The sample yields around 1,000,000 distinct CDR3 sequences, 35% to 45% seen once. The sample taken for sequencing was blood. The origin of the receptors is a man between 18 and 29 years old in good health.

This clonotype has more than one count but fewer than ten. The rearrangement joins TRBV5-1 to TRBJ2-3; 8 nucleotides match TRBD2. The J segment lost 0 bases and the V segment lost 4 bases, leaving 13 bases of the junction unmatched. This CDR3 comprises 18 residues. CDR1 is SGHRS, CDR2 YFSETQ, per germline. DNA for the CDR3: TGCGCCAGCAGCCTTTCCCATGGACTAGCTTTTAGCACAGATACGCAGTATTTT. Its protein is CASSLSHGLAFSTDTQYF.

This clonotype was counted ten times or more. This chain joins TRBV6-2 or TRBV6-3 and TRBJ1-5; no reliable D call. V lost 8 bases and J lost 4, with 15 bases in between. The CDR3 totals 14 residues. Per germline, CDR1 MNHEY and CDR2 SVGEGT. Here the CDR3 reads CASHSPGLNQPQHF. In DNA, the CDR3 is TGTGCCAGCCATTCTCCGGGTCTTAATCAGCCCCAGCATTTT.

V usage is TRBV25-1 and J usage is TRBJ1-1; D not resolved. Germline CDR1 reads MGHDK; CDR2 reads SYGVNS. The CDR3 loop spans 16 amino acids. Trimming cost V 2 bases and J 3 bases, with 16 bases left between them. CDR3: CASSEGRAVSDTEAFF. In nucleotides, the CDR3 is TGTGCCAGCAGTGAAGGGAGGGCGGTCTCGGACACTGAAGCTTTCTTT.

The chain recombines TRBV21-1 with TRBJ1-2. TRBV21-1 is a recognized pseudogene. The CDR3 extends over 15 amino acids. CDR3 sequence reads: CASSKLRHVNYGYTF. As DNA, the CDR3 is TGTGCCAGCAGCAAGTTGAGACACGTTAACTATGGCTACACCTTC.